These T cell receptor beta chains were read from a single sample in a study of T cells in Graves' hyperthyroidism and ophthalmopathy. TCRdb ran MiXCR on the multiplex PCR reads and lists one entry per CDR3 protein. The data show hundreds of thousands of distinct CDR3 sequences, around 39% seen once. The sample taken for sequencing was blood. All receptors derive from a man younger than 30 with Graves' hyperthyroidism. The CDR3 runs from the conserved cysteine through the conserved F or W. The order of the fields is V gene, clone size, J gene, D gene, CDR3 DNA, CDR3 protein. The D gene is left open where the match is weak. Not all rows give a size; the values are once, few, many and, for expanded clones, a class.

TRBV7-6	many	TRBJ1-1	-	TGTGCCAGCAGCTCATTTACGCAGGGTCCGAACACTGAAGCTTTCTTT	CASSSFTQGPNTEAFF
TRBV11-2	-	TRBJ2-7	-	TGTGCCAGCAACCTTGGCATGGGCGAGCAGTACTTC	CASNLGMGEQYF
TRBV2	-	TRBJ2-6	TRBD1	TGTGCCAGCAGTTACGTTCGGGACAGGGCTGGGGCCAACGTCCTGACTTTC	CASSYVRDRAGANVLTF
TRBV7-2	few	TRBJ1-5	-	TGTGCCAGCAGATACGACAGATATAGCAATCAGCCCCAGCATTTT	CASRYDRYSNQPQHF
TRBV7-9	-	TRBJ1-2	-	TGTGCCAGCAGCTTAGCAGGGACCTTC	CASSLAGTF
TRBV20-1	-	TRBJ2-5	-	TGCAGTGCTACAGGGGGGGATCAGCCCCAGTACTTC	CSATGGDQPQYF
TRBV10-3	-	TRBJ1-6	-	TGTGCCAGCAGTGAGCCGCAGGGAGCGAATTCACCCCTCCACTTT	CASSEPQGANSPLHF
TRBV7-6	many	TRBJ1-4	-	TGTGCCAGCAGCTCTGCGGCGGGAGGTCGGAATGAAAAACTGTTTTTT	CASSSAAGGRNEKLFF
TRBV4-2	-	TRBJ1-4	TRBD1	TGTGCCAGCAGCCAAGATCTGCCAAGGACAGGGAGTGAAAAACTGTTTTTT	CASSQDLPRTGSEKLFF
TRBV7-9	many	TRBJ1-4	-	TGTGCCAGCAGCTTTAGACAGTATGAAAAACTGTTTTTT	CASSFRQYEKLFF
TRBV15	-	TRBJ2-7	-	TGTGCCACCAGCAGTTACTCGATCAGCAACCAGCAGTACTTC	CATSSYSISNQQYF
TRBV4-1	few	TRBJ1-5	TRBD1	TGCGCCAGCAGCTTATGGGACAGTAGCAATCAGCCCCAGCATTTT	CASSLWDSSNQPQHF
TRBV7-6	many	TRBJ2-2	-	TGTGCCAGCAGCTTAGGGGGGCCGCCATGGGAGCTGTTTTTT	CASSLGGPPWELFF
TRBV5-1	-	TRBJ1-1	-	TGTGCCAGCAGCTTAGGTTGGCGGGAGTTCATGAACACTGAAGCTTTCTTT	CASSLGWREFMNTEAFF
TRBV29-1	-	TRBJ2-2	TRBD2	TGCAGCGTTGAAGATCCCGGACTAGCGGGGGGGCATAAAGCCGGGGAGCTGTTTTTT	CSVEDPGLAGGHKAGELFF
TRBV29-1	many	TRBJ1-1	-	TGCAGCGTTGAACGTCGGGGATCGAACACTGAAGCTTTCTTT	CSVERRGSNTEAFF
TRBV7-3	many	TRBJ2-7	TRBD1	TGTGCCAGCAGCCGGCCGGGACAGGGCTCCTACGAGCAGTACTTC	CASSRPGQGSYEQYF
TRBV10-3	many	TRBJ1-1	TRBD1	TGTGCCATCAGCTCGACAGGGGATCGGAGCACTGAAGCTTTCTTT	CAISSTGDRSTEAFF
TRBV29-1	once	TRBJ1-2	-	TGCAGCCCCCGAGGGTCGGATGGCTACACCTTC	CSPRGSDGYTF
TRBV20-1	many	TRBJ2-5	-	TGCAGTGCTAGAAAGGAAGAGACCCAGTACTTC	CSARKEETQYF
TRBV7-9	few	TRBJ1-1	TRBD1	TGTGCCAGCAGCATTTCGACAGGGATAGGCACTGAAGCTTTCTTT	CASSISTGIGTEAFF
TRBV7-9	-	TRBJ1-4	TRBD1	TGTGCCAGCAGCCCGCCGGGACAGCTCGGAAAGGCTAATGACAAACTGTTTTTT	CASSPPGQLGKANDKLFF
TRBV15	-	TRBJ1-5	-	TGTGCCACTGGGCCCCAGGGTTTT	CATGPQGF
TRBV20-1	many	TRBJ1-5	TRBD1	TGCAGTGCTACTGGGACAGCCCATCAGCCCCAGCATTTT	CSATGTAHQPQHF
TRBV7-2	-	TRBJ1-1	-	TGTGCCAGCAGCTGGGGAGGACAGATGAACACTGAAGCTTTCTTT	CASSWGGQMNTEAFF
TRBV5-1	-	TRBJ2-7	TRBD1	TGCGCCGGCAGCTTCAGACAGGGGGCCCCCTACGAGCAGTACTTC	CAGSFRQGAPYEQYF
TRBV29-1	-	TRBJ2-7	TRBD2	TGCAGCGTTGGACTAGCGGGAACTGACGAGCAGTACTTC	CSVGLAGTDEQYF
TRBV10-3	many	TRBJ2-7	-	TGTGCCATCAGTGAAGGAAGGGGGGGCTACGAGCAGTACTTC	CAISEGRGGYEQYF
TRBV20-1	many	TRBJ1-1	-	TGCAGTGCGCCCCAAGGGAACACTGAAGCTTTCTTT	CSAPQGNTEAFF
TRBV25-1	many	TRBJ1-2	-	TGTGCCAGCAGTGTTGGTTATGGCTACACCTTC	CASSVGYGYTF
TRBV9	many	TRBJ2-5	-	TGTGCCAGCAGCGCGGATTCCGGAGAGACCCAGTACTTC	CASSADSGETQYF
TRBV7-3	-	TRBJ2-1	TRBD1	TGTGCCAGCACCACCGGGACAGGGCAGGGAGAGCAGTTCTTC	CASTTGTGQGEQFF
TRBV25-1	-	TRBJ2-3	-	TGTGCCAGCAGCCAAGATCTCGGGGCAGATACGCAGTATTTT	CASSQDLGADTQYF
TRBV7-9	once	TRBJ1-2	-	TGTGCCAGCAGCCCAACGGAGGGGGGGAGGGGCTACACCTTC	CASSPTEGGRGYTF
TRBV9	few	TRBJ2-7	-	TGTGCCAGCAGCGACAAACACCAGGGACCCCTGTACTTC	CASSDKHQGPLYF
TRBV5-6	-	TRBJ1-4	-	TGTGCCAGCAGCTTGGACCAGGGGTCGCCTGAAAAACTGTTTTTT	CASSLDQGSPEKLFF
TRBV12-3/TRBV12-4	many	TRBJ1-6	-	TGTGCCAGCAGCATACAGGGAACACCCCTCCACTTT	CASSIQGTPLHF
TRBV13	many	TRBJ1-2	-	TGTGCCAGCAGGGAACAGAGCAACTATGGCTACACCTTC	CASREQSNYGYTF
TRBV12-3/TRBV12-4	once	TRBJ1-2	-	TGTGCCAGCAGGCTTAACACCGGGGACTATGGCTACACCTTC	CASRLNTGDYGYTF
TRBV12-3/TRBV12-4	many	TRBJ1-5	-	TGTGCCAGCAGTAGGACTCTGGACGAGCAGCCCCAGCATTTT	CASSRTLDEQPQHF
TRBV9	-	TRBJ1-1	-	TGTGCCAGCAGCGTTGACAGGAATGTAAAGGACACTGAAGCTTTCTTT	CASSVDRNVKDTEAFF
TRBV7-9	few	TRBJ1-3	-	TGTGCCAGCAGCCAAGATTTCAGGGTAACCGGAAACACCATATATTTT	CASSQDFRVTGNTIYF
TRBV12-3/TRBV12-4	-	TRBJ1-1	TRBD1	TGTGCCAGCAGTTTCAGGGGGCAAGAAGCTTTCTTT	CASSFRGQEAFF
TRBV10-3	few	TRBJ2-7	-	TGTGCCAGCACATTTGGAGGCTACGAGCAGTACTTC	CASTFGGYEQYF
TRBV7-8	-	TRBJ2-7	TRBD1	TGTGCCGGCAGCTTCCGGGACAGGGGATCCGAGCAGTACTTC	CAGSFRDRGSEQYF
TRBV6-6	-	TRBJ1-6	-	TGTGCCAGCAGTTACTCGACTACATGGGTAGGATCACCCCTCCACTTT	CASSYSTTWVGSPLHF
TRBV7-7	-	TRBJ2-5	TRBD1	TGTGCTAGCAGCCCCGGGACAGGGGTGCAAGAGACCCAGTACTTC	CASSPGTGVQETQYF